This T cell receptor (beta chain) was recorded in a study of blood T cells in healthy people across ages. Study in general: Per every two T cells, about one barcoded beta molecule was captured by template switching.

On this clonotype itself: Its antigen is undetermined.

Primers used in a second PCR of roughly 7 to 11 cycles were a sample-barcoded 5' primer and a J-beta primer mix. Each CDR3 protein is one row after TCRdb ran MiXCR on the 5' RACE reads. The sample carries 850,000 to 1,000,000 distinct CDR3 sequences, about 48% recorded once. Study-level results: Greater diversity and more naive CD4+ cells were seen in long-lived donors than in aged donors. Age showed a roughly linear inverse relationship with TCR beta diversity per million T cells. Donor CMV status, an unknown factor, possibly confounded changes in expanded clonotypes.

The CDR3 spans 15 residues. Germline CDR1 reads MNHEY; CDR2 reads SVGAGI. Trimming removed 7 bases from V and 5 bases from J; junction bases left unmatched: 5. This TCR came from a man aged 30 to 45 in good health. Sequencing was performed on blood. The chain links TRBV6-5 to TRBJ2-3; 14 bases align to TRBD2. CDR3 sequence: CASTGLAGGLDTQYF. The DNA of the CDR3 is TGTGCCAGCACCGGACTAGCGGGGGGCTTAGATACGCAGTATTTT.